A single sample is the source of the 5 T cell receptor beta chains below, sequenced in a study of blood T cell repertoires in COVID-19. Generated by immunoSEQ multiplex PCR, the TCRdb table keeps only in-frame clones and is missing some. The table lists roughly 100,000 clones, about 87% of them singletons. Sequencing was carried out using peripheral blood. The origin of the receptors is a human donor in a cohort sampled during active or convalescent COVID-19.

V usage is TRBV19 and J usage is TRBJ1-1; D possibly corresponds to TRBD1 (5 bases). The V gene's germline CDR1 is LNHDA and CDR2 SQIVND (reference sequence). The ends were cut back, 6 bases at V and 2 bases at J, with 10 bases in the middle. The CDR3 contains 13 residues. CDR3: CASSNTGNTEAFF. CDR3 DNA: TGTGCCAGTAGCAATACAGGTAACACTGAAGCTTTCTTT.

This chain joins TRBV6-5 and TRBJ1-5; D might be TRBD1 (5 bases). CDR1 and CDR2 (germline): MNHEY, SVGAGI. V dropped 10 bases and J dropped 0 bases, with 13 bases sitting between them. This CDR3 region has 14 residues. DNA of the CDR3: TGTGCCACAGTGGGGCCAGGTAGCAATCAGCCCCAGCATTTT. Protein product: CATVGPGSNQPQHF.

The V and J genes are TRBV30 and TRBJ2-7; 8 bases match TRBD1. The V gene's germline CDR1 is GTSNPN and CDR2 SVGIG (reference sequence). With V trimmed by 4 bases and J by 1 base, 6 bases remained unmatched. The CDR3 runs 14 residues. This CDR3 reads CAWTPDRASYEQYF. The CDR3 coding sequence is TGTGCCTGGACCCCGGACAGGGCATCCTACGAGCAGTACTTC.

The chain links TRBV19 to TRBJ1-1; 9 positions agree with TRBD1. The trim removed 6 bases at V and 3 bases at J, leaving 11 bases unmatched. The CDR3 extends over 16 amino acids. The V gene's germline CDR1 is LNHDA and CDR2 SQIVND (reference sequence). As DNA, the CDR3 is TGTGCCAGTAGGGAGGACAGGGGTGATATGGACACTGAAGCTTTCTTT. Its translation: CASREDRGDMDTEAFF. The variable domain in full, with the rest retrieved from reference TRBV19 and TRBJ1-1, is DGGITQSPKYLFRKEGQNVTLSCEQNLNHDAMYWYRQDPGQGLRLIYYSQIVNDFQKGDIAEGYSVSREKKESFPLTVTSAQKNPTAFYLCASREDRGDMDTEAFFGQGTRLTVV.

This clone was recorded once. This chain joins TRBV30 and TRBJ2-3; TRBD1 matches at 8 bases. CDR1 is GTSNPN and CDR2 is SVGIG in the germline V gene (reference sequence). The length of the CDR3 is 15 residues. V was pared by 3 bases and J by 4 bases, with 9 bases of the junction left unmatched. CDR3 in amino acids: CAWSADRARPDTQYF. In nucleotides, the CDR3 is TGTGCCTGGAGCGCGGACAGGGCAAGACCAGATACGCAGTATTTT.